These 19 T cell receptor beta chains were all obtained from the same sample, sequenced in a study of metastatic and nonmetastatic thyroid tumors. Patients underwent thyroid surgery, and none had received any treatment before it. TCRdb re-called clones via MiXCR from the PCR reads. The top ten hold about 3.3% of the sample, which has around 26,000 clones, 14% to 15% seen once. Material: blood. These receptors were obtained from a female donor with papillary thyroid cancer or a benign thyroid nodule (not recorded which). Some clones in this sample may be carry-over from other donors' samples.

Judged by abundance, this clone is medium-sized. The CDR3 loop is CASSAGGGRAEQYF. CDR3 DNA: TGTGCCAGCAGTGCTGGTGGGGGAAGAGCCGAGCAGTACTTC. The V and J genes are TRBV6-1 and TRBJ2-7; D possibly uses TRBD1 or TRBD2 (5 bases each). The CDR3 is 14 residues long. With 4 bases removed from V and 6 bases from J, the gap between germline ends came to 16 bases. CDR1 MNHNS and CDR2 SASEGT come from the germline V gene.

This clone was recorded many times. The chain is built from TRBV29-1 and TRBJ2-2; D unresolved. V lost 7 bases, J lost 1 base, and 13 bases lay in between. This CDR3 comprises 14 residues. CDR1 SQVTM and CDR2 ANQGSEA come from the germline V gene. CDR3 DNA sequence: TGCAGCGCCGCTTTGAGCTGGAACACCGGGGAGCTGTTTTTT. It specifies CSAALSWNTGELFF.

This clone was counted ten times or more. CDR3 DNA sequence: TGCAGTGCTCCCATACTTAAACCCGCGGGAGGCTCCTACAATGAGCAGTTCTTC. Protein: CSAPILKPAGGSYNEQFF. The chain employs TRBV20-1 and TRBJ2-1, with 8 bases fitting TRBD2. The CDR3 spans 18 residues. V shed 5 bases and J 0 bases; nucleotides not matched to a gene: 15. The V gene's germline CDR1 is DFQATT and CDR2 SNEGSKA (reference sequence).

This clone was detected many times. V usage is TRBV11-2 and J usage is TRBJ2-6, with D unclear. The CDR3 sequence is 18 residues long. The germline V gene encodes CDR1 SGHAT and CDR2 FQNNGV. Trimming left V 6 bases short and J 0 bases short, with 18 bases between. For the CDR3, the DNA is TGTGCCAGCAGGACCTTTAGGCGGTCCCCCTCTGGGGCCAACGTCCTGACTTTC. Translation gives CASRTFRRSPSGANVLTF.

At least ten counts were recorded for this clone. V is TRBV7-3 and J is TRBJ2-5; 7 nucleotides match TRBD2. Trimming took 0 bases from V and 1 from J; bases not matched to a gene: 2. Per the germline V gene, CDR1 is SGHTA and CDR2 is FQGTGA. The CDR3 length is 15 residues. The CDR3 loop is CASSLTGLFQETQYF. In nucleotides, the CDR3 is TGTGCCAGCAGCTTAACGGGACTATTCCAAGAGACCCAGTACTTC.

This clone was seen repeatedly, ten times or more. The chain has TRBV7-2 and TRBJ2-5, with D perhaps assigned TRBD1 or TRBD2 (5 bases each). V dropped 0 bases and J dropped 5 bases, with 19 bases sitting between them. The CDR3 spans 17 residues. CDR1 and CDR2 (germline): SGHTA, FQGNSA. In nucleotides, the CDR3 is TGTGCCAGCAGCTTAGCAGGGGCTGGGGACCCAAGGGAGACCCAGTACTTC. Translating gives CASSLAGAGDPRETQYF.

This clone was detected ten times or more. The chain is built from TRBV18 and TRBJ2-7; 15 bases are a match to TRBD2. Trimming cost V 3 bases and J 0 bases; bases outside gene matches: 6. Per germline, CDR1 KGHSH and CDR2 LQKENI. This CDR3 is built from 18 residues. CDR3 coding DNA: TGTGCCAGCTCACCCTCCGGGACTAGCGGGAGGTTCTCCTACGAGCAGTACTTC. Its protein product is CASSPSGTSGRFSYEQYF.

The rearrangement joins TRBV20-1 to TRBJ2-7, with D tentatively TRBD1 (6 bases). The germline gives CDR1 DFQATT, CDR2 SNEGSKA (reference sequence). There are 12 residues in the CDR3. The ends were cut back, 0 bases at V and 5 bases at J, with 8 bases in the middle. Here the CDR3 reads CSARDRGNEQYF. The DNA for the CDR3 is TGCAGTGCTAGAGACAGGGGCAACGAGCAGTACTTC.

This clone occurred many times. This sequence joins TRBV10-2 and TRBJ2-2; D is possibly TRBD2 (6 bases). The length of the CDR3 is 14 residues. V lost 6 bases, J lost 1 base, and 9 bases lay in between. CDR1 and CDR2 (germline): WSHSY, SAAADI. The CDR3 region has the DNA TGCGCCAGCAGAGTAGCGGAGAACACCGGGGAGCTGTTTTTT. It specifies CASRVAENTGELFF.

Details on this clone: Its ends do not fully match the called genes, so a read error is possible. This chain links TRBV6-5 with TRBJ2-2; TRBD1 might be the D (6 bases). The CDR3 length is 17 residues. Germline loops: CDR1 MNHEY, CDR2 SVGAGI. CDR3 sequence reads: CASSYSGGGVIDRGAVF. CDR3 bases: TGTGCCAGCAGTTACTCGGGTGGGGGCGTGATCGACCGGGGAGCTGTTTTT.

At least ten counts were recorded for this clone. The chain combines TRBV19 with TRBJ2-1, with 10 bases aligning to TRBD1. V lost 5 bases to trimming and J lost 2 bases; unmatched junction nucleotides: 0. This CDR3 is built from 14 residues. Germline V lookup: CDR1 LNHDA, CDR2 SQIVND (reference sequence). In DNA form, the CDR3 reads TGTGCCAGTAGTGGACAGGGGGCCTACAATGAGCAGTTCTTC. Translated, it gives CASSGQGAYNEQFF.

At least ten counts were recorded for this clone. This chain links TRBV27 with TRBJ2-3; TRBD2 matches 11 bases. This CDR3 comprises 16 residues. V dropped 6 bases and J dropped 4; count of bases not matched to a gene: 9. CDR1 is MNHEY and CDR2 is SMNVEV in the germline V gene (reference sequence). The CDR3 is CASSGLAGGSADTQYF. CDR3 bases: TGTGCCAGCAGCGGGCTAGCGGGAGGATCAGCAGATACGCAGTATTTT.

This clone came up many times. This clone may be a read error of a much larger clone one base away. Other DNA sequences in the sample encode the same CDR3. DNA of the CDR3: TGTGCCAGCACGAGTGGCGGGACGGGCAATGAGCAGTTCTTC. Translation gives CASTSGGTGNEQFF. This chain joins TRBV27 and TRBJ2-1; D may be TRBD2 (6 bases). The CDR3 is 14 amino acids. V was trimmed by 7 bases and J by 6 bases, leaving 16 bases between them. CDR1 and CDR2 from the germline V gene are MNHEY and SMNVEV (reference sequence).

V is TRBV6-4 and J is TRBJ2-3; D may be TRBD2 (6 bases). CDR3 length equals 15 residues. The germline V and J ends were trimmed by 2 bases and 3 bases, with 12 bases remaining between them. The germline gives CDR1 MRHNA, CDR2 SNTAGT. CDR3 amino acids: CASSDRLGDTDTQYF. The CDR3 nucleotides read TGTGCCAGCAGTGACCGACTAGGTGATACAGATACGCAGTATTTT.

In its sample, this clone was seen many times. The chain has TRBV4-1 and TRBJ2-3, with 7 bases that match TRBD2. After removal of 0 bases from V and 4 bases from J, the junction contained 4 bases not matched to a gene. The CDR3 length is 15 residues. Germline V gene data show CDR1 as MGHRA and CDR2 as YSYEKL. This chain's CDR3 is CASSQDSRGADTQYF. CDR3 in DNA: TGCGCCAGCAGCCAAGATTCCCGGGGGGCAGATACGCAGTATTTT.

This clone was found many times. This chain connects TRBV20-1 to TRBJ2-1; D is perhaps TRBD1 (6 bases). The CDR3 length is 16 residues. Per germline, CDR1 DFQATT and CDR2 SNEGSKA (reference sequence). The V end was cut by 0 bases, the J end by 7 bases, with 19 bases between. The chain's CDR3 is CSARDPQGTLMNEQFF. The CDR3 DNA reads TGCAGTGCTAGAGATCCTCAGGGGACCCTTATGAATGAGCAGTTCTTC.

This clone occurred many times. The V call is TRBV19, the J call TRBJ2-7, with D possibly matching TRBD2 (5 bases). The CDR3 is 14 amino acids. Looked up from germline, CDR1 is LNHDA and CDR2 is SQIVND (reference sequence). The V and J ends lost 3 bases and 1 base respectively, with 10 bases between them. The CDR3 protein is CASSMPSRSYEQYF. In nucleotides, the CDR3 is TGTGCCAGTAGTATGCCTAGCCGGTCCTACGAGCAGTACTTC.

A few counts support this clone. This rearrangement joins TRBV6-2 or TRBV6-3 to TRBJ2-7; D not resolved. This CDR3 is 16 amino acids long. In germline, CDR1 is MNHEY, CDR2 SVGEGT. Trimming removed 1 base from V and 0 bases from J, with 13 bases in between. CDR3 in amino acids: CASSYYLGFNSYEQYF. CDR3 bases: TGTGCCAGCAGTTACTACTTGGGGTTTAACTCCTACGAGCAGTACTTC.

There are a few counts of this clone. V gene TRBV12-3 or TRBV12-4 combines with J gene TRBJ2-1; 7 positions match TRBD1. V trimming: 5 bases; J trimming: 2 bases; junction bases outside the gene matches: 3. The CDR3 length is 14 residues. CDR3 nucleotide sequence: TGTGCCAGCAGTGAGGACAGGACCTACAATGAGCAGTTCTTC. This sequence encodes CASSEDRTYNEQFF.